Listed below are T cell receptor beta chains from one sample, sequenced in a study of naive and memory T cell subsets. TCRdb re-analysed the UMI-ligation and nested PCR reads in MiXCR, keeping a single row per CDR3 protein. The table lists approximately 140,000 distinct CDR3 sequences, under 25% of them singletons, with roughly 0.68% in the top ten. Material: naive CD8+ T cells from blood. These receptors were obtained from a human donor in good health. The CDR3 runs from the conserved cysteine through the conserved F or W. A D gene is named only where the DNA matches it firmly. The listing skips clone size in some rows; elsewhere it reads once, few, many or a size class.

D gene	clone size	J gene	V gene	CDR3 DNA	CDR3 protein
-	-	TRBJ2-1	TRBV19	TGTGCCAGTACTCCCGGAGGGCCCAACAATGAGCAGTTCTTC	CASTPGGPNNEQFF
-	-	TRBJ1-6	TRBV28	TGTGCCAGCAGTTTACCCGTCCCAGGGAGGAATTCACCCCTCCACTTT	CASSLPVPGRNSPLHF
TRBD1	many	TRBJ2-7	TRBV6-2/TRBV6-3	TGTGCCAGCAGTTACGGGACAGTCGCCTACGAGCAGTACTTC	CASSYGTVAYEQYF
-	-	TRBJ1-1	TRBV13	TGTGCCAGCAGCTTAGAAGGGATGAACACTGAAGCTTTCTTT	CASSLEGMNTEAFF
-	-	TRBJ1-4	TRBV6-5	TGTGCCAGCAGAGCCGCCTACTCGGCTCTTAATGAAAAACTGTTTTTT	CASRAAYSALNEKLFF
TRBD2	-	TRBJ2-1	TRBV7-6	TGTGCCAGCAGCTTAGATTCGAGACTAGCGGGAGCCATCGATGAGCAGTTCTTC	CASSLDSRLAGAIDEQFF
-	many	TRBJ2-3	TRBV6-5	TGTGCCAGCAGTTACTCGGGGTGGGGGCCCACAGATACGCAGTATTTT	CASSYSGWGPTDTQYF
-	-	TRBJ1-1	TRBV28	TGTGCCAGCAGTTTAGCGGACAAAGAAATGAACACTGAAGCTTTCTTT	CASSLADKEMNTEAFF
-	few	TRBJ1-2	TRBV7-2	TGTGCCAGCAGCTTAGTGCAGACTAACTATGGCTACACCTTC	CASSLVQTNYGYTF
-	many	TRBJ2-6	TRBV7-8	TGTGCCAGCAGCTTATGGGGCAGCTCTGGGGCCAACGTCCTGACTTTC	CASSLWGSSGANVLTF
-	few	TRBJ1-2	TRBV5-1	TGCGCCAGCAGTTTTGACATCCGACCCATGGGCTACACCTTC	CASSFDIRPMGYTF
-	-	TRBJ2-3	TRBV15	TGTGCCACCAGCAGAGGAGGGCAGTCCACAGATACGCAGTATTTT	CATSRGGQSTDTQYF
-	-	TRBJ2-3	TRBV12-3/TRBV12-4	TGTGCCAGCACCTACGACTACCGGGACACGATCGTGCCTAGCACAGATACGCAGTATTTT	CASTYDYRDTIVPSTDTQYF
-	few	TRBJ2-7	TRBV5-1	TGCGCCAGCAGCGCAGCCCAAGGGATAAACTACGAGCAGTACTTC	CASSAAQGINYEQYF
TRBD1	many	TRBJ2-7	TRBV6-2/TRBV6-3	TGTGCCAGCATCCCGCGGACAGGGGCCTACGAGCAGTACTTC	CASIPRTGAYEQYF
-	few	TRBJ2-7	TRBV6-5	TGTGCCAGCTCCCCCGGCTGGGGCTACGAGCAGTACTTC	CASSPGWGYEQYF
TRBD1	once	TRBJ1-1	TRBV20-1	TGCAGTGCTAGATCACGGACAGGGGGCATCACTGAAGCTTTCTTT	CSARSRTGGITEAFF
-	-	TRBJ1-2	TRBV7-9	TGTGCCAGCAGCTCAGGGTCTCCCTATGGCTACACCTTC	CASSSGSPYGYTF
TRBD2	-	TRBJ2-7	TRBV13	TGTGCCAGCAGCTCTCGGACTAGCGTGTTCGAGCAGTACTTC	CASSSRTSVFEQYF
-	-	TRBJ2-4	TRBV5-4	TGTGCCAGCAGCTTGCCTGAGGATTCGAACATTCAGTACTTC	CASSLPEDSNIQYF
TRBD2	-	TRBJ2-2	TRBV3-1	TGTGCCAGCAGCCAAGAAACGGGAGAGGGACTAAGACAGCCGTCCTCCAACTGGGGGGAGCTGTTTTTT	CASSQETGEGLRQPSSNWGELFF
TRBD1	once	TRBJ1-2	TRBV28	TGTGCCAGCAGAAAACAGGGGAACTATGGCTACACCTTC	CASRKQGNYGYTF
TRBD2	-	TRBJ2-1	TRBV2	TGTGCCAGCAGTGAGATAGGACTAGCGGCCTACAATGAGCAGTTCTTC	CASSEIGLAAYNEQFF
-	-	TRBJ1-1	TRBV30	TGTGCCTGGCTGCTTGAAGTGGGCACTGAAGCTTTCTTT	CAWLLEVGTEAFF
-	few	TRBJ2-7	TRBV28	TGTGCCAGCACCCTAAACAACGAGCAGTACTTC	CASTLNNEQYF
-	-	TRBJ2-4	TRBV20-1	TGCAGTGCTAGAGCGGCCCTAGCACCGATTCAGTACTTC	CSARAALAPIQYF